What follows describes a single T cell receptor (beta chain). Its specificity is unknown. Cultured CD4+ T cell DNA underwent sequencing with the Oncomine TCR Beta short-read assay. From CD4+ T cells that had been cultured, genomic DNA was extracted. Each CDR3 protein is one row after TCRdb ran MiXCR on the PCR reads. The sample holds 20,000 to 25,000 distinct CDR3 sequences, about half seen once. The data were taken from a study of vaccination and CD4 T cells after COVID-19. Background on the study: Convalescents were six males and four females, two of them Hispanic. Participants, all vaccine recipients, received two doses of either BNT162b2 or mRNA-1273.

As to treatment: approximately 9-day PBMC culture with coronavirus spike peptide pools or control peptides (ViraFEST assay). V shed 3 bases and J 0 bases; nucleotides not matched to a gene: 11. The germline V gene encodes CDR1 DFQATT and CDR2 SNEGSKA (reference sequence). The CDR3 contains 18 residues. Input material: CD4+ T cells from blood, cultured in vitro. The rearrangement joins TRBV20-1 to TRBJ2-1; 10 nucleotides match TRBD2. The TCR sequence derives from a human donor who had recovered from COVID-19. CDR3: CSARTSSGRVTSYNEQFF. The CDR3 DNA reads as TGCAGTGCTAGGACCAGCAGCGGGAGGGTAACCTCCTACAATGAGCAGTTCTTC.